This TCR beta chain was recorded in a study of cytomegalovirus exposure and HLA in healthy donors. The CDR3 sequence is 15 residues long. The V and J ends lost 4 bases and 2 bases respectively, with 16 bases between them. From germline, CDR1 is SGHNT and CDR2 YYREEE (reference sequence). Both 60 Vbeta primers and 13 Jbeta primers went into the PCR. The assay was immunoSEQ multiplex PCR, and TCRdb's table has in-frame clones only and misses some. The sample holds some 65,000 clones, 62% seen once. This chain joins TRBV5-4 and TRBJ2-7; D may be TRBD1 (6 bases). This sequence was found in a man aged 25 to 40 in good health and CMV-seronegative. The specimen sequenced was PBMCs. The CDR3 DNA is TGTGCCAGCAGCGGAACCGGGACACGGACCTACGAGCAGTACTTC. This sequence encodes CASSGTGTRTYEQYF.